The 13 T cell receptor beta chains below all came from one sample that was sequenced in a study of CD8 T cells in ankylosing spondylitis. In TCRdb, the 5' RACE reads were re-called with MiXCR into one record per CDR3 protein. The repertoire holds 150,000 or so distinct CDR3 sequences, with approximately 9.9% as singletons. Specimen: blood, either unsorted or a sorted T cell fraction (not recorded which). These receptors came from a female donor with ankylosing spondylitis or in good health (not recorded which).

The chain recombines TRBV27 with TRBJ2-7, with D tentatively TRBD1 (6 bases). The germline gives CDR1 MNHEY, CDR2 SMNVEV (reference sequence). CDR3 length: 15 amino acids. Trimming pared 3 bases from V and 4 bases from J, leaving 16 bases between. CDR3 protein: CASSFASGTLYEQYF. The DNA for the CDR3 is TGTGCCAGCAGTTTCGCCTCCGGGACATTATACGAGCAGTACTTC.

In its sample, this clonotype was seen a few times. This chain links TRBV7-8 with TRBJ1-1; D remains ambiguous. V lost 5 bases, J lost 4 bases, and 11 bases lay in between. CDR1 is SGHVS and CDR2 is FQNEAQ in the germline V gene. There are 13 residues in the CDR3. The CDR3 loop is CASSLRVGTEAFF. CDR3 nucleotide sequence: TGTGCCAGCAGCCTTAGGGTGGGCACTGAAGCTTTCTTT. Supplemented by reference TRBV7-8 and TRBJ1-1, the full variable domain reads GAGVSQSPRYKVAKRGQDVALRCDPISGHVSLFWYQQALGQGPEFLTYFQNEAQLDKSGLPSDRFFAERPEGSVSTLKIQRTQQEDSAVYLCASSLRVGTEAFFGQGTRLTVV.

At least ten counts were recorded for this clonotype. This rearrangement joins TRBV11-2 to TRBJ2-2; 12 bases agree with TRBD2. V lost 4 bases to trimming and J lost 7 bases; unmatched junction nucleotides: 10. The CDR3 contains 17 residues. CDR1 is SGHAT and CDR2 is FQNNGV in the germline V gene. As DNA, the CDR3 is TGTGCCAGCAGCTCCCAGACTAGCGGGAGCGGTTTCGGGGAGCTGTTTTTT. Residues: CASSSQTSGSGFGELFF.

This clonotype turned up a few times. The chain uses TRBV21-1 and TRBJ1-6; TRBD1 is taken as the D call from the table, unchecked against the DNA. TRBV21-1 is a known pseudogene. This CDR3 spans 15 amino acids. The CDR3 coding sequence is TGTGCCAGCAGGGCAGGAAAGGGAGATTATTCACCCCTCCACTTT. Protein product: CASRAGKGDYSPLHF.

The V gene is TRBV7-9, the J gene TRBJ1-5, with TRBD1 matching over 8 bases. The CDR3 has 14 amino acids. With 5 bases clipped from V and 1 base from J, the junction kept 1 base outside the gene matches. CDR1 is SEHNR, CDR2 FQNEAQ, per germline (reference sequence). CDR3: CASSGDRSNQPQHF. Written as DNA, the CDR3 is TGTGCCAGCAGCGGGGACAGGAGCAATCAGCCCCAGCATTTT.

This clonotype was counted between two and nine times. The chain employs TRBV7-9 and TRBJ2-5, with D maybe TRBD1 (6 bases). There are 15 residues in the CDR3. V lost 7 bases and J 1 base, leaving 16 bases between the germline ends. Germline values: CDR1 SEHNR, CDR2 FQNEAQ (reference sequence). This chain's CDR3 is CASTPTGGSQETQYF. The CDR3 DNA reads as TGTGCCAGCACCCCGACAGGCGGTAGCCAAGAGACCCAGTACTTC. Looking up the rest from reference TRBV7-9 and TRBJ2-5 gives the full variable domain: DTGVSQNPRHKITKRGQNVTFRCDPISEHNRLYWYRQTLGQGPEFLTYFQNEAQLEKSRLLSDRFSAERPKGSFSTLEIQRTEQGDSAMYLCASTPTGGSQETQYFGPGTRLLVL.

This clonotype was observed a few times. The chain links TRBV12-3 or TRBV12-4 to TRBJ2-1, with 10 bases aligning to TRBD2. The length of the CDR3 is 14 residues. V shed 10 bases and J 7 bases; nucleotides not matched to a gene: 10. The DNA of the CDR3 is TGTGCCACCCGGACTAGCGGATTTCGTAATGAGCAGTTCTTC. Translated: CATRTSGFRNEQFF.

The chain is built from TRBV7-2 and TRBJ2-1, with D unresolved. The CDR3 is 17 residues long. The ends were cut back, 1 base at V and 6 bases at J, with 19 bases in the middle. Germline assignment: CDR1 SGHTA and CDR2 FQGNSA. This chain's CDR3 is CASSLDIGPLPTNEQFF. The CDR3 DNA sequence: TGTGCCAGCAGCTTAGACATAGGACCCCTCCCTACCAATGAGCAGTTCTTC. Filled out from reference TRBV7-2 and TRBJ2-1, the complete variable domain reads GAGVSQSPSNKVTEKGKDVELRCDPISGHTALYWYRQSLGQGLEFLIYFQGNSAPDKSGLPSDRFSAERTGGSVSTLTIQRTQQEDSAVYLCASSLDIGPLPTNEQFFGPGTRLTVL.

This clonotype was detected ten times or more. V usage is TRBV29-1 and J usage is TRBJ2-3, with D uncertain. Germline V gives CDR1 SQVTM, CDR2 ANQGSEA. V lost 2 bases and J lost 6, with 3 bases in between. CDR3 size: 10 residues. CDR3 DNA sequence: TGCAGCGTTGAATCGGATACGCAGTATTTT. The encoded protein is CSVESDTQYF.

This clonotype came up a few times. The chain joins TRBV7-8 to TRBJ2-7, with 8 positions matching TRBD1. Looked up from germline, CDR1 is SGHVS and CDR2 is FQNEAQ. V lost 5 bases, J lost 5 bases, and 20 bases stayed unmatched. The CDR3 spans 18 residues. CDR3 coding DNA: TGTGCCAGCAGCCCCTATCATAACCCCACAGGGGGAGGAAACGAGCAGTACTTC. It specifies CASSPYHNPTGGGNEQYF.

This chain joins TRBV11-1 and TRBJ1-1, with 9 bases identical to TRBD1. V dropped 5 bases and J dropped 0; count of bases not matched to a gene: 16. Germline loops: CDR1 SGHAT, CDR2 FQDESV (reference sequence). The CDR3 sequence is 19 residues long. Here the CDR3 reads CASSASGTGMGVMNTEAFF. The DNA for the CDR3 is TGTGCCAGCAGCGCCTCCGGGACAGGGATGGGGGTGATGAACACTGAAGCTTTCTTT.

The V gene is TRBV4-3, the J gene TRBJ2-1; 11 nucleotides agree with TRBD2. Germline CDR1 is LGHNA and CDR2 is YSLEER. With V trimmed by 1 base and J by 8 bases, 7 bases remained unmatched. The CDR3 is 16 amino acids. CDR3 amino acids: CASSQVLAGGYHEQFF. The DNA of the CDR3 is TGCGCCAGCAGCCAAGTCCTAGCGGGAGGCTATCATGAGCAGTTCTTC.

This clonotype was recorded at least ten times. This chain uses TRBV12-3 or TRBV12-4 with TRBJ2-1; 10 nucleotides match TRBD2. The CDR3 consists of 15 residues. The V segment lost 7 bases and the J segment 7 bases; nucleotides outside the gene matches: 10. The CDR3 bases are TGTGCCAGCACCCCAGCGGGAGGGCCGATTAATGAGCAGTTCTTC. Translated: CASTPAGGPINEQFF.